This T cell receptor (beta chain) was found in a study of tumor-infiltrating lymphocytes in localized non-small cell lung cancer. Study results and limitations: IM1 and IM2 tumors showed no difference in T-cell fraction.

As regards this clone: The antigen is not known.

Using immunoSEQ multiplex PCR, the repertoire was profiled, and TCRdb retains in-frame clones only, with some absent. This sample has 27,000 or so clones, with approximately 85% found just once. Sequenced input: lung tumor tissue. This TCR derives from a human donor with non-small cell lung cancer.

The CDR3 nucleotides are TGTGCCAGCTCACAACAGGAGAACTATGGCTACACCTTC. This gives the protein CASSQQENYGYTF. The chain carries TRBV18 and TRBJ1-2; tentatively, D is TRBD1 (5 bases). The CDR3 loop spans 13 amino acids. V was trimmed by 4 bases and J by 2 bases, leaving 8 bases between them. From germline, CDR1 is KGHSH and CDR2 LQKENI.